A single sample gave rise to the 27 T cell receptor beta chains below, sequenced in a study of cytomegalovirus exposure and HLA in healthy donors. PCR was performed using 60 Vbeta and 13 Jbeta primers. The assay was immunoSEQ multiplex PCR, and TCRdb's table has in-frame clones only and misses some. Here the sample spans around 140,000 clones, 78% being singletons. Sequenced material: PBMCs. The receptors originated from a female donor in good health and CMV-seronegative.

The V gene is TRBV27, the J gene TRBJ2-2, with 7 bases lining up with TRBD2. This CDR3 comprises 17 residues. Germline lookup yields CDR1 MNHEY and CDR2 SMNVEV (reference sequence). V shed 8 bases and J 4 bases; nucleotides not matched to a gene: 16. The CDR3 coding sequence is TGTGCCAGCCCCCCCCCTGGAGCGGGATGTCGCACCGGGGAGCTGTTTTTT. Translating it yields CASPPPGAGCRTGELFF.

The rearrangement uses TRBV19 and TRBJ2-3; 11 bases match TRBD2. V dropped 4 bases and J dropped 3; count of bases not matched to a gene: 0. This CDR3 has 14 residues. Germline V gives CDR1 LNHDA, CDR2 SQIVND (reference sequence). The CDR3 DNA follows: TGTGCCAGTAGTACTAGCGGGAGGACAGATACGCAGTATTTT. This encodes CASSTSGRTDTQYF.

This CDR3 reads CASSPGQVASTDTQYF. CDR3 nucleotides: TGTGCCAGCAGCCCCGGACAGGTTGCTAGCACAGATACGCAGTATTTT. This rearrangement joins TRBV5-8 to TRBJ2-3, with 7 bases that match TRBD1. CDR3 length: 16 amino acids. Germline lookup yields CDR1 SGHTS and CDR2 YDEGEE. V was clipped by 4 bases and J by 0 bases; unmatched bases: 8.

This clone showed up just a few times. This chain joins TRBV6-4 and TRBJ1-1, with D uncertain. The CDR3 totals 16 residues. Germline V lookup: CDR1 MRHNA, CDR2 SNTAGT. V shed 3 bases and J shed 4 bases, with 18 bases lying between them. In DNA form, the CDR3 reads TGTGCCAGCAGTGAATATTACAGCGGCAAGTCCACTGAAGCTTTCTTT. Residues: CASSEYYSGKSTEAFF.

This chain links TRBV5-1 with TRBJ2-7; weak D call: TRBD2 (5 bases). The CDR3 has 15 amino acids. Trimming removed 0 bases from V and 0 bases from J, with 10 bases in between. Germline V gene data show CDR1 as SGHRS and CDR2 as YFSETQ. In DNA form, the CDR3 reads TGCGCCAGCAGCTTGGGCACCGGGATCTCCTACGAGCAGTACTTC. It yields the protein CASSLGTGISYEQYF.

This clone was picked up a small number of times. The chain has TRBV5-5 and TRBJ2-2; 10 bases agree with TRBD1. This CDR3 region has 17 residues. V shed 4 bases and J 7 bases; nucleotides not matched to a gene: 13. Germline V gene lookup returns CDR1 SGHKS and CDR2 YYEKEE (reference sequence). CDR3 region: CASSLIPDRGPGGELFF. CDR3 DNA: TGTGCCAGCAGCCTAATACCTGACAGGGGGCCCGGCGGGGAGCTGTTTTTT.

The chain uses TRBV28 and TRBJ1-4; D might be TRBD1 (6 bases). The length of the CDR3 is 17 residues. Germline CDR1 reads MDHEN; CDR2 reads SYDVKM. Trimming cost V 4 bases and J 3 bases, with 18 bases left between them. The CDR3 sequence: CASSWGWGEGANEKLFF. CDR3 in DNA: TGTGCCAGCAGTTGGGGCTGGGGGGAGGGGGCTAATGAAAAACTGTTTTTT.

The chain couples TRBV5-1 to TRBJ2-2; D is possibly TRBD1 (5 bases). Per germline, CDR1 SGHRS and CDR2 YFSETQ. Trimming removed 5 bases from V and 1 base from J, with 15 bases in between. The CDR3 is 16 amino acids. Written as DNA, the CDR3 is TGCGCCAGCAGTCCTAAAACAGGTCAGAACACCGGGGAGCTGTTTTTT. It yields the protein CASSPKTGQNTGELFF.

The V and J genes are TRBV5-4 and TRBJ2-1; the D is unclear. This CDR3 spans 13 amino acids. Looked up from germline, CDR1 is SGHNT and CDR2 is YYREEE (reference sequence). V dropped 0 bases and J dropped 10 bases, with 11 bases sitting between them. CDR3 sequence (DNA): TGTGCCAGCAGCTTGGAGTTTGCAGGAGAGCAGTTCTTC. Protein: CASSLEFAGEQFF.

The CDR3 DNA sequence: TGTGCCAGCAGCCGCGACAGGGCTGTGTCCTACAATGAGCAGTTCTTC. It specifies CASSRDRAVSYNEQFF. The gene calls are TRBV6-6 and TRBJ2-1, with 7 nucleotides matching TRBD1. Germline V lookup: CDR1 MNHNY, CDR2 SVGAGI (reference sequence). The CDR3 runs to 16 residues. Unmatched junction bases numbered 9, after V lost 6 bases and J lost 1 base.

The J gene is TRBJ1-5, the V gene TRBV15; 11 nucleotides agree with TRBD1. There are 15 residues in the CDR3. Looked up from germline, CDR1 is LNHNV and CDR2 is YYDKDF (reference sequence). J lost 4 bases, V lost 4 bases, and 3 bases had no gene match. CDR3 coding DNA: TGTGCCACCAGCACGGACAGGGGGCGAAATCAGCCCCAGCATTTT. Amino acids: CATSTDRGRNQPQHF.

V usage is TRBV14 and J usage is TRBJ2-1; 11 positions match TRBD1. The CDR3 totals 23 residues. V gave up 5 bases and J gave up 4 bases; unmatched junction bases: 28. Germline CDR1 and CDR2: SGHDN and FVKESK. The CDR3 region has the DNA TGTGCCAGCAGCAAGACCCCGGGACAGGGGGTGAATAGCGATGGGAAAAATTACAATGAGCAGTTCTTC. This sequence encodes CASSKTPGQGVNSDGKNYNEQFF.

The V and J genes are TRBV5-4 and TRBJ2-3; D gene unclear. Germline assignment: CDR1 SGHNT and CDR2 YYREEE (reference sequence). V was clipped by 2 bases and J by 6 bases, with 10 bases between them. The CDR3 sequence is 13 residues long. CDR3 sequence reads: CASSFRLQDTQYF. CDR3 DNA: TGTGCCAGCAGCTTCCGGTTACAGGATACGCAGTATTTT.

This clone was recorded once. This sequence joins TRBV27 and TRBJ1-1, with 9 bases lining up with TRBD1. CDR1 and CDR2 from the germline V gene are MNHEY and SMNVEV (reference sequence). The CDR3 is 14 residues long. With V trimmed by 1 base and J by 4 bases, 1 base remained unmatched. DNA of the CDR3: TGTGCCAGCAGTTTATTGGACAGGGGCACTGAAGCTTTCTTT. Amino acid sequence: CASSLLDRGTEAFF.

The chain has TRBV7-8 and TRBJ1-3; D unresolved. Germline V gene data show CDR1 as SGHVS and CDR2 as FQNEAQ. The germline V and J ends were trimmed by 3 bases and 7 bases, with 19 bases remaining between them. This CDR3 region has 16 residues. The CDR3 DNA is TGTGCCAGCAGCTTTTCCCGGCCCGCTCCGGGGAACACCATATATTTT. Translated: CASSFSRPAPGNTIYF.

The chain recombines TRBV28 with TRBJ1-1, with 8 bases identical to TRBD1. CDR3 length: 17 residues. Germline V gene lookup returns CDR1 MDHEN and CDR2 SYDVKM. Trimming cost V 3 bases and J 4 bases; bases outside gene matches: 13. Here the CDR3 reads CASSLGAIWTGSTEAFF. For the CDR3, the DNA is TGTGCCAGCAGTTTGGGGGCTATCTGGACAGGGAGCACTGAAGCTTTCTTT.

The table lists this clone with a few counts. The genes are TRBV5-1 and TRBJ1-3; D unclear. The CDR3 has 11 amino acids. Germline V gives CDR1 SGHRS, CDR2 YFSETQ. Trimming cost V 4 bases and J 8 bases, with 7 bases left between them. Written as DNA, the CDR3 is TGCGCCAGCAGCGATTTAGACACCATATATTTT. Translation gives CASSDLDTIYF.

V and J are TRBV30 and TRBJ1-4; maybe TRBD1 (6 bases). Germline CDR1 is GTSNPN and CDR2 is SVGIG (reference sequence). The CDR3 runs 14 residues. V dropped 2 bases and J dropped 8 bases, with 15 bases sitting between them. CDR3 sequence: CAWSLGTPGEKLFF. CDR3 in DNA: TGTGCCTGGAGTCTTGGGACACCCGGAGAAAAACTGTTTTTT.

The chain employs TRBV2 and TRBJ2-7; D is perhaps TRBD1 (6 bases). The ends were cut back, 4 bases at V and 7 bases at J, with 11 bases in the middle. From germline, CDR1 is SNHLY and CDR2 FYNNEI. CDR3 length equals 12 residues. CDR3 nucleotides: TGTGCCAGCAGTGTGACAGGAATGGAGCAGTACTTC. This encodes CASSVTGMEQYF.

The chain employs TRBV28 and TRBJ1-3, with 7 nucleotides matching TRBD1. V shed 2 bases and J 4 bases; nucleotides not matched to a gene: 5. From germline, CDR1 is MDHEN and CDR2 SYDVKM. This CDR3 has 15 residues. The CDR3 here is CASSLKGARGNTIYF. CDR3 in DNA: TGTGCCAGCAGTTTAAAGGGGGCGCGGGGAAACACCATATATTTT.

This clone was recorded a few times. The chain has TRBV6-5 and TRBJ1-6; 8 bases agree with TRBD1. V dropped 0 bases and J dropped 12; count of bases not matched to a gene: 7. Germline-derived CDR1 and CDR2 are MNHEY and SVGAGI. This CDR3 comprises 15 residues. The CDR3: CASSYSGQGAGPLHF. The CDR3 bases are TGTGCCAGCAGTTACTCAGGGCAGGGGGCGGGACCCCTCCACTTT.

The chain has TRBV5-1 and TRBJ2-3; D is perhaps TRBD2 (7 bases). The V gene's germline CDR1 is SGHRS and CDR2 YFSETQ. This CDR3 comprises 16 residues. The ends were cut back, 2 bases at V and 0 bases at J, with 13 bases in the middle. In DNA, the CDR3 is TGCGCCAGCAGCTTCCAGGGAGGGGGTAGCACAGATACGCAGTATTTT. It translates to CASSFQGGGSTDTQYF.

This clone was seen a handful of times. The chain joins TRBV6-5 to TRBJ2-1; TRBD2 agrees at 11 bases. After removal of 1 base from V and 10 bases from J, the junction contained 9 bases not matched to a gene. Germline V gene sequence: CDR1 MNHEY, CDR2 SVGAGI. This CDR3 comprises 16 residues. CDR3 loop: CASSYFRSGRAWEQFF. CDR3 DNA sequence: TGTGCCAGCAGTTACTTCCGTAGCGGGAGGGCGTGGGAGCAGTTCTTC.

V gene TRBV7-2 combines with J gene TRBJ2-2, with TRBD2 identical over 10 bases. CDR3 length equals 17 residues. With V trimmed by 5 bases and J by 7 bases, 13 bases remained unmatched. Germline assignment: CDR1 SGHTA and CDR2 FQGNSA. DNA of the CDR3: TGTGCCAGCAGCCGCGACTTAGCGGGGGGTCGGAACGGGGAGCTGTTTTTT. The encoded protein is CASSRDLAGGRNGELFF.

The CDR3 protein is CAWSTTGGDTEAFF. In DNA form, the CDR3 reads TGTGCCTGGAGTACCACAGGGGGGGACACTGAAGCTTTCTTT. This chain links TRBV30 with TRBJ1-1; 8 nucleotides agree with TRBD1. The length of the CDR3 is 14 residues. The V and J ends lost 2 bases and 3 bases, in that order; junction bases with no gene match: 5. Germline V lookup: CDR1 GTSNPN, CDR2 SVGIG (reference sequence).

This clone appeared a few times. The chain has TRBV6-5 and TRBJ1-2, with 7 bases fitting TRBD1. From germline, CDR1 is MNHEY and CDR2 SVGAGI. V shed 5 bases, J shed 3 bases, and the junction held 3 bases outside the gene matches. The CDR3 is made up of 13 amino acids. CDR3 residues: CASSQQGYYGYTF. The CDR3 DNA is TGTGCCAGCAGTCAACAGGGGTACTATGGCTACACCTTC.

The V gene is TRBV28, the J gene TRBJ1-2; 7 bases match TRBD1. Unmatched junction bases numbered 11, after V lost 5 bases and J lost 8 bases. The CDR3 has 14 amino acids. CDR1 and CDR2 (germline): MDHEN, SYDVKM. CDR3 sequence reads: CASSVPYRGWGYTF. CDR3 in DNA: TGTGCCAGCAGTGTTCCGTACAGGGGTTGGGGCTACACCTTC.